This entry is about one T cell receptor beta chain. This specimen comes from a study of blood T cells in healthy people across ages. The germline CDR1 and CDR2 sequences are KGHDR and SFDVKD. Trimming pared 7 bases from V and 7 bases from J, leaving 16 bases between. The CDR3 is 14 residues long. Through a sample-barcoded 5' primer and a J-beta primer mix, a second PCR was run for about 6 to 12 cycles. TCRdb ran MiXCR on the 5' RACE reads and lists one entry per CDR3 protein. The data hold some 1,500,000 distinct CDR3 sequences, with roughly two fifths observed a single time. The rearrangement links TRBV24-1 to TRBJ2-1; D tentatively reads TRBD1 or TRBD2 (5 bases each). The sequenced material came from blood. This clonotype was sampled from a woman aged 18-30 years in good health. The CDR3 sequence is CATSNRGDRNEQFF. CDR3 in DNA: TGTGCCACCAGCAATAGGGGAGACCGGAATGAGCAGTTCTTC.